This section outlines one T cell receptor (beta chain) sequence together with its context. The antigen is undetermined. The table came from immunoSEQ multiplex PCR; TCRdb's copy has only in-frame clones and leaves some out. This sample carries approximately 13,000 clones, 50% to 75% of them seen once, and the ten largest clones take about 2.5%. The sample belongs to a study of neoadjuvant anti-PD-1 for oral cavity cancer. On the study more broadly: Around day 43, patients without progression received a fourth nivolumab dose before surgery.

General study points: After neoadjuvant nivolumab, PBMC T cell clonality was significantly higher in non-responders than responders.

The CDR3 is 13 amino acids. V was pared by 5 bases and J by 2 bases, with 3 bases of the junction left unmatched. Germline assignment: CDR1 SGHRS and CDR2 YFSETQ. This chain joins TRBV5-1 and TRBJ2-7; 8 positions match TRBD2. The receptor was derived from a person aged 35 to 85 with oral cavity squamous cell carcinoma. This sample comprised PBMCs, obtained before nivolumab (anti-PD-1) treatment. CDR3 DNA: TGCGCCAGCAGGACTAGCGCTACCTACGAGCAGTACTTC. Translating it yields CASRTSATYEQYF.